Below, 21 T cell receptor beta chains from the same sample are listed, as sequenced in a study of OX40 agonist ivuxolimab in advanced cancers. The data were produced by immunoSEQ multiplex PCR, yet TCRdb's version contains in-frame clones alone and is incomplete. The table shows approximately 40,000 clones, with 85% to 90% occurring only once. Sequences were derived from CD4+ or CD8+ T cells sorted from blood, sampled in a trial of the OX40 agonist ivuxolimab. The receptors were sampled from an adult with an advanced solid tumor such as melanoma, head and neck, liver or kidney cancer.

This clone was seen just once. The chain joins TRBV6-5 to TRBJ2-3, with D possibly TRBD2 on 7 matching bases. Germline assignment: CDR1 MNHEY and CDR2 SVGAGI. The CDR3 is 16 amino acids. V lost 4 bases to trimming and J lost 1 base, with 15 bases between them. Here the CDR3 reads CASSWGRESRTDTQYF. DNA for the CDR3: TGTGCCAGCAGTTGGGGGCGGGAGTCACGCACAGATACGCAGTATTTT.

The chain uses TRBV2 and TRBJ2-7, with TRBD1 identical over 8 bases. Trimming removed 3 bases from V and 5 bases from J; junction bases left unmatched: 6. Looked up from germline, CDR1 is SNHLY and CDR2 is FYNNEI. The length of the CDR3 is 14 residues. The CDR3 DNA follows: TGTGCCAGCAGTGATCCCAGACAGGGGAACGAGCAGTACTTC. It yields the protein CASSDPRQGNEQYF.

In its sample, this clone was seen a few times. V is TRBV6-1 and J is TRBJ1-1, with a tentative D call TRBD1 (6 bases). This CDR3 contains 13 residues. The V gene's germline CDR1 is MNHNS and CDR2 SASEGT. The ends were cut back, 7 bases at V and 1 base at J, with 10 bases in the middle. The CDR3: CASNTGWNTEAFF. The CDR3 DNA reads TGTGCCAGCAATACAGGGTGGAACACTGAAGCTTTCTTT.

The chain is built from TRBV7-9 and TRBJ2-5, with 7 nucleotides matching TRBD1. CDR1 and CDR2 from the germline V gene are SEHNR and FQNEAQ (reference sequence). The V and J ends lost 5 bases and 0 bases, in that order; junction bases with no gene match: 9. This CDR3 comprises 16 residues. CDR3: CASSPTGTVHQETQYF. CDR3 DNA sequence: TGTGCCAGCAGCCCGACCGGGACAGTACACCAAGAGACCCAGTACTTC.

The V call is TRBV9, the J call TRBJ1-1; D might be TRBD1 (5 bases). There are 13 residues in the CDR3. With 2 bases removed from V and 7 bases from J, the gap between germline ends came to 12 bases. Germline CDR1 and CDR2: SGDLS and YYNGEE. The CDR3 loop reads CASSVGQGSEAFF. The CDR3 DNA reads TGTGCCAGCAGCGTCGGCCAGGGTAGTGAAGCTTTCTTT.

The rearrangement links TRBV19 to TRBJ2-4, with D unclear. This CDR3 is built from 14 residues. V shed 5 bases and J shed 1 base, with 9 bases lying between them. Germline V gene data show CDR1 as LNHDA and CDR2 as SQIVND (reference sequence). The DNA for the CDR3 is TGTGCCAGTAGTGACTCCTTCGCCAAAAACATTCAGTACTTC. Its protein product is CASSDSFAKNIQYF.

This clone showed up just once. The chain combines TRBV6-6 with TRBJ2-7; 7 nucleotides line up with TRBD2. Germline V lookup: CDR1 MNHNY, CDR2 SVGAGI (reference sequence). The CDR3 sequence is 12 residues long. The junction had 4 bases not matched to a gene; V was cut back by 7 bases and J by 4 bases. CDR3 sequence reads: CASTASGYEQYF. CDR3 DNA sequence: TGTGCCAGCACCGCTAGCGGATACGAGCAGTACTTC.

This clone has more than one count but fewer than ten. The chain is built from TRBV5-8 and TRBJ1-5, with no clear D. Germline CDR1 reads SGHTS; CDR2 reads YDEGEE. This CDR3 region has 14 residues. The V end was cut by 7 bases, the J end by 3 bases, with 14 bases between. The CDR3, as DNA: TGTGCCAGCGGCGGGTACAGATTCAATCAGCCCCAGCATTTT. Encoded protein: CASGGYRFNQPQHF.

This clone was counted between two and nine times. The genes are TRBV30 and TRBJ1-1; unclear D gene. The CDR3 runs 11 residues. V was cut by 2 bases and J by 3 bases, with 4 bases left in between. Germline CDR1 GTSNPN, CDR2 SVGIG (reference sequence). This chain's CDR3 is CAWSLYTEAFF. CDR3 DNA: TGTGCCTGGAGTTTGTACACTGAAGCTTTCTTT.

CDR3 protein: CASSEGAGSGNTIYF. CDR3 coding DNA: TGTGCCAGCAGTGAAGGGGCAGGGTCTGGAAACACCATATATTTT. This chain links TRBV2 with TRBJ1-3; D perhaps matches TRBD1 (5 bases). V was shortened by 1 base and J by 1 base, with 8 bases between the two germline ends. Germline-derived CDR1 and CDR2 are SNHLY and FYNNEI. The CDR3 runs 15 residues.

The gene calls are TRBV12-5 and TRBJ1-2; no clear D. Between the trimmed V and J ends, which lost 1 base and 5 bases, there was a span of 8 bases. The CDR3 length is 13 residues. Germline V CDR1 and CDR2: LGHNT, FRNRAP. CDR3 DNA sequence: TGTGCTAGTGGTTTGGGGACGGCGTATGGCTACACCTTC. This sequence encodes CASGLGTAYGYTF.

The gene calls are TRBV6-1 and TRBJ2-7; D call uncertain. CDR3 length equals 12 residues. Germline CDR1 MNHNS, CDR2 SASEGT. V lost 0 bases to trimming and J lost 5 bases, with 5 bases between them. The CDR3 sequence: CASSEARDEQYF. CDR3 bases: TGTGCCAGCAGTGAAGCGAGAGACGAGCAGTACTTC.

As concerns this clone: At one end the junction does not follow the germline gene, possibly because of a read error. This chain uses TRBV3-1 (or the pseudogene TRBV3-2) with TRBJ2-7; D remains unclear. The V gene's germline CDR1 is LGHDT and CDR2 YNNKEL (reference sequence). The CDR3 contains 9 residues. CDR3 region: CASMRRRDF. The CDR3 bases are TGTGCCAGCATGCGAAGACGGGACTTC.

The rearrangement links TRBV4-1 to TRBJ2-1, with D possibly called TRBD1 or TRBD2 (5 bases each). This CDR3 spans 17 amino acids. Germline V gene sequence: CDR1 MGHRA, CDR2 YSYEKL. V was clipped by 1 base and J by 2 bases, with 15 bases between them. The CDR3 is CASSQGGSGLTYNEQFF. For the CDR3, the DNA is TGCGCCAGCAGCCAAGGGGGGTCAGGGCTAACCTACAATGAGCAGTTCTTC.

CDR3: CAWRPTLGGRGYGYTF. CDR3 sequence (DNA): TGTGCCTGGAGGCCCACACTGGGGGGGAGGGGCTATGGCTACACCTTC. V is TRBV30 and J is TRBJ1-2; weak D call: TRBD1 (5 bases). The CDR3 extends over 16 amino acids. The V and J ends lost 3 bases and 4 bases respectively, with 21 bases between them. CDR1 GTSNPN and CDR2 SVGIG come from the germline V gene (reference sequence). Full variable domain (rest looked up from reference TRBV30 and TRBJ1-2): SQTIHQWPATLVQPVGSPLSLECTVEGTSNPNLYWYRQAAGRGLQLLFYSVGIGQISSEVPQNLSASRPQDRQFILSSKKLLLSDSGFYLCAWRPTLGGRGYGYTFGSGTRLTVV.

This rearrangement joins TRBV7-9 to TRBJ1-4; no clear D gene. V was trimmed by 1 base and J by 2 bases, leaving 5 bases between them. Germline values: CDR1 SEHNR, CDR2 FQNEAQ (reference sequence). CDR3 length: 14 amino acids. CDR3 in amino acids: CASSLGPTNEKLFF. CDR3 in DNA: TGTGCCAGCAGCTTAGGGCCGACTAATGAAAAACTGTTTTTT.

As DNA, the CDR3 is TGTGCCAGCAGCGTAGAAGGACGCAATAACTATGGCTACACCTTC. Translation gives CASSVEGRNNYGYTF. V and J are TRBV9 and TRBJ1-2; the D is unclear. This CDR3 is built from 15 residues. Trimming took 0 bases from V and 1 from J, leaving 10 bases between them. From germline, CDR1 is SGDLS and CDR2 YYNGEE. Together with reference TRBV9 and TRBJ1-2, the CDR3 gives the full variable domain: DSGVTQTPKHLITATGQRVTLRCSPRSGDLSVYWYQQSLDQGLQFLIQYYNGEERAKGNILERFSAQQFPDLHSELNLSSLELGDSALYFCASSVEGRNNYGYTFGSGTRLTVV.

The V gene is TRBV28, the J gene TRBJ1-5; tentative D call: TRBD1 (5 bases). Germline V gene lookup returns CDR1 MDHEN and CDR2 SYDVKM. Trimming removed 4 bases at V and 6 bases at J, with 16 bases between. The CDR3 covers 15 residues. CDR3 DNA sequence: TGTGCCAGCAGTTCACAGACAAGGAGGGGTCAGCCCCAGCATTTT. It yields the protein CASSSQTRRGQPQHF.

The chain couples TRBV6-6 to TRBJ1-5; D remains unclear. The germline V gene has CDR1 MNHNY and CDR2 SVGAGI (reference sequence). Deletions cut 6 bases from V and 4 bases from J, with 13 bases between. This CDR3 region has 14 residues. The DNA for the CDR3 is TGTGCCAGCAGCCCTAACAGCGTAAATCAGCCCCAGCATTTT. Protein product: CASSPNSVNQPQHF.

V and J are TRBV10-3 and TRBJ1-2; D is undetermined. Trimming pared 2 bases from V and 8 bases from J, leaving 6 bases between. Germline V gene sequence: CDR1 ENHRY, CDR2 SYGVKD. The CDR3 contains 11 residues. CDR3 bases: TGTGCCATCAGTGAGATTGGCGGCTACACCTTC. Translating gives CAISEIGGYTF.

The genes are TRBV27 and TRBJ1-2, with unresolved D. V was clipped by 6 bases and J by 4 bases, with 15 bases between them. Germline assignment: CDR1 MNHEY and CDR2 SMNVEV (reference sequence). This CDR3 spans 14 amino acids. CDR3 in amino acids: CASSPSPGSYGYTF. CDR3 nucleotides: TGTGCCAGCAGCCCATCTCCAGGATCCTATGGCTACACCTTC.